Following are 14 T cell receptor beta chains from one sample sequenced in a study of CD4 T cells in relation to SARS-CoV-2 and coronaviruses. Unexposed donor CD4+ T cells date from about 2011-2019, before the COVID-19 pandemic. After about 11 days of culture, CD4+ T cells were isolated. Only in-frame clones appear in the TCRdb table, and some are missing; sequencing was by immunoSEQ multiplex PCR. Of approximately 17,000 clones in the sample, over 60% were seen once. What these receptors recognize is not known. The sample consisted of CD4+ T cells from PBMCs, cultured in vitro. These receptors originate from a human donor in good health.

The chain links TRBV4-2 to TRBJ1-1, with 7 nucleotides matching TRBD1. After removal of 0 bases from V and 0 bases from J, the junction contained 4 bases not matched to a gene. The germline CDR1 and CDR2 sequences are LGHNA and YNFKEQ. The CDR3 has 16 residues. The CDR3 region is CASSQDGDSLNTEAFF. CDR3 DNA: TGTGCCAGCAGCCAAGATGGGGACAGCTTGAACACTGAAGCTTTCTTT.

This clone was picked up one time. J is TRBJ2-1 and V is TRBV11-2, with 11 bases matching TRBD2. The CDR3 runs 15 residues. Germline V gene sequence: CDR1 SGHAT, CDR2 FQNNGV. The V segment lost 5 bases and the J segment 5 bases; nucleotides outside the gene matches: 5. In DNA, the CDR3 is TGTGCCAGCAGCGAAATAGCGGGGGGGCACAATGAGCAGTTCTTC. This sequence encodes CASSEIAGGHNEQFF. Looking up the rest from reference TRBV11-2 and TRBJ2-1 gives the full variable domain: EAGVAQSPRYKIIEKRQSVAFWCNPISGHATLYWYQQILGQGPKLLIQFQNNGVVDDSQLPKDRFSAERLKGVDSTLKIQPAKLEDSAVYLCASSEIAGGHNEQFFGPGTRLTVL.

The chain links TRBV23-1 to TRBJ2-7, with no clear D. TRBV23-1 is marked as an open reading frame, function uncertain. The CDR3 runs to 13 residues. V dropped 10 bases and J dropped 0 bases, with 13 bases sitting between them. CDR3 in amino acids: CANHLATSYEQYF. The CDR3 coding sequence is TGCGCCAACCACTTAGCCACCTCCTACGAGCAGTACTTC.

CDR3 sequence: CASSWRRGASGNTIYF. The CDR3 nucleotides are TGTGCCAGCAGCTGGCGCAGGGGCGCCTCTGGAAACACCATATATTTT. J is TRBJ1-3 and V is TRBV7-2; a weak D match, TRBD1 (6 bases). The CDR3 totals 16 residues. From germline, CDR1 is SGHTA and CDR2 FQGNSA. V lost 4 bases and J lost 0, with 13 bases in between.

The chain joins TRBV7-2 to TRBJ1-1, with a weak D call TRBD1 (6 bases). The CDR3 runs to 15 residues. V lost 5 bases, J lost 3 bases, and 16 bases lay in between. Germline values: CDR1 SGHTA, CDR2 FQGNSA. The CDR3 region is CASSAGDIGDTEAFF. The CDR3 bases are TGTGCCAGCAGCGCAGGGGATATCGGGGACACTGAAGCTTTCTTT.

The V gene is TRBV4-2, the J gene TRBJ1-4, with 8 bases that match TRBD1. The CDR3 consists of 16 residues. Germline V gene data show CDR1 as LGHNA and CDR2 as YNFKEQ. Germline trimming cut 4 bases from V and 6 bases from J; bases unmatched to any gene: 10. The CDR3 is CASSPLWTGQDEKLFF. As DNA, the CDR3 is TGTGCCAGCAGCCCACTTTGGACAGGGCAGGATGAAAAACTGTTTTTT.

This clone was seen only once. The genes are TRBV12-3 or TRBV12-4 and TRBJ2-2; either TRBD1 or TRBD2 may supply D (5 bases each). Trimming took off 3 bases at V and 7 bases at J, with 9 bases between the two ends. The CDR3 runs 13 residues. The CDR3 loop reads CASSFGASGELFF. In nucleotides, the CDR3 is TGTGCCAGCAGTTTCGGGGCGAGCGGGGAGCTGTTTTTT.

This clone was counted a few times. The CDR3 DNA reads TGTGCCAGCAGCCCGATGGTGACAGGGACGGGCAATGAGCAGTTCTTC. Protein product: CASSPMVTGTGNEQFF. This chain connects TRBV3-1 (or the pseudogene TRBV3-2) to TRBJ2-1; 7 nucleotides agree with TRBD1. CDR3 length equals 16 residues. The trim removed 4 bases at V and 6 bases at J, leaving 12 bases unmatched. The germline V gene encodes CDR1 LGHDT and CDR2 YNNKEL (reference sequence).

This chain's CDR3 is CASREQGLPNEKLFF. The DNA for the CDR3 is TGTGCCAGCAGGGAACAGGGGTTACCTAATGAAAAACTGTTTTTT. The chain combines TRBV2 with TRBJ1-4; TRBD1 agrees at 7 bases. With V trimmed by 6 bases and J by 3 bases, 7 bases remained unmatched. Germline CDR1 reads SNHLY; CDR2 reads FYNNEI. The CDR3 runs to 15 residues.

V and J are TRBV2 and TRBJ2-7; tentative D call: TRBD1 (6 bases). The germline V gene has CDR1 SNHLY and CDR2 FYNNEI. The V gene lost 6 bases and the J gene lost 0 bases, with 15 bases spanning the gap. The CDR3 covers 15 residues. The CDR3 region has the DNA TGTGCCAGCAGACGCGACAGGACCAGCTCCTACGAGCAGTACTTC. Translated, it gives CASRRDRTSSYEQYF. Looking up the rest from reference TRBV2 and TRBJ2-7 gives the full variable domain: EPEVTQTPSHQVTQMGQEVILRCVPISNHLYFYWYRQILGQKVEFLVSFYNNEISEKSEIFDDQFSVERPDGSNFTLKIRSTKLEDSAMYFCASRRDRTSSYEQYFGPGTRLTVT.

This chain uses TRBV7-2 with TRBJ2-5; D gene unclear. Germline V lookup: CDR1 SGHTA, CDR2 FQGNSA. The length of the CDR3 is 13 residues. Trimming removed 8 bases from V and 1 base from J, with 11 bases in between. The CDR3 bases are TGTGCCAGCGCTAAACAGCGCCAAGAGACCCAGTACTTC. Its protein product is CASAKQRQETQYF.

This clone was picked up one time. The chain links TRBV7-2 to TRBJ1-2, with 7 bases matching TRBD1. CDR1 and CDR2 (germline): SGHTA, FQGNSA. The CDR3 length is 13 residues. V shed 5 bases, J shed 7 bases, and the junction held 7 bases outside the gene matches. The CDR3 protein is CASSPGDRLGYTF. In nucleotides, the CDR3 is TGTGCCAGCAGCCCAGGGGACAGACTTGGCTACACCTTC. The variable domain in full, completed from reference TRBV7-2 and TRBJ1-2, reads GAGVSQSPSNKVTEKGKDVELRCDPISGHTALYWYRQSLGQGLEFLIYFQGNSAPDKSGLPSDRFSAERTGGSVSTLTIQRTQQEDSAVYLCASSPGDRLGYTFGSGTRLTVV.

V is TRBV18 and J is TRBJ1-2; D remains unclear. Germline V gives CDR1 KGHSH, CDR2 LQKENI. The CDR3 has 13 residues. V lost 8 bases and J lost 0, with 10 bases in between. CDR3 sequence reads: CASQLQPNYGYTF. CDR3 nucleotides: TGTGCCAGCCAGTTACAACCTAACTATGGCTACACCTTC.

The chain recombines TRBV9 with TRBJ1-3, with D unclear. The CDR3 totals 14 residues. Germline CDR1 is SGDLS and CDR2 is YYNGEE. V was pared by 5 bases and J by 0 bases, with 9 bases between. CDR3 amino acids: CASRGPDSGNTIYF. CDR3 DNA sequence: TGTGCCAGCAGAGGACCCGACTCTGGAAACACCATATATTTT.